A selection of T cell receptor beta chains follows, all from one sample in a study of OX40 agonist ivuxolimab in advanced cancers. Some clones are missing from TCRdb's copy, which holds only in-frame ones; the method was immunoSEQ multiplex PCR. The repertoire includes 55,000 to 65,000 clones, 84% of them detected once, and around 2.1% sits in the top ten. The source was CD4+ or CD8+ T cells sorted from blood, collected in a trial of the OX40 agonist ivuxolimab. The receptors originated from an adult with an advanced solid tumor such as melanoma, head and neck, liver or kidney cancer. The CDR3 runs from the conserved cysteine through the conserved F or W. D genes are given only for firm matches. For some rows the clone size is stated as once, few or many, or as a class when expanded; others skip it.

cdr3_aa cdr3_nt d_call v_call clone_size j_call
CASREGLTGNEQFF TGTGCCAGCAGGGAGGGCCTCACCGGGAATGAGCAGTTCTTC . TRBV5-4 . TRBJ2-1
CASSLGSNTGELFF TGTGCCAGCAGCTTAGGCTCAAACACCGGGGAGCTGTTTTTT . TRBV7-2 . TRBJ2-2
CASSKARSDEQFF TGTGCCAGCTCCAAGGCAAGGTCCGATGAGCAGTTCTTC . TRBV2 . TRBJ2-1
CSVALTQETQYF TGCAGCGTCGCTCTAACCCAAGAGACCCAGTACTTC . TRBV29-1 . TRBJ2-5
CASSLPPGGYTF TGCGCCAGCAGCCTCCCGCCCGGGGGCTACACCTTC . TRBV4-1 . TRBJ1-2
CASSLEGTRNTGELFF TGTGCCAGCAGCTTAGAAGGGACTAGAAACACCGGGGAGCTGTTTTTT TRBD2 TRBV11-3 few TRBJ2-2
CASSASSTGGYNSPLHF TGTGCCAGCAGTGCCTCATCGACAGGTGGCTATAATTCACCCCTCCACTTT . TRBV2 . TRBJ1-6
CASSQEGRDSYEQYF TGTGCCAGCAGCCAAGAGGGACGGGACTCCTACGAGCAGTACTTC . TRBV4-2 . TRBJ2-7
CASSLFGSGANVLTF TGTGCCAGCAGCCTTTTTGGCTCTGGGGCCAACGTCCTGACTTTC . TRBV7-2 . TRBJ2-6
CASLRDRGLGANVLTF TGTGCCAGCTTACGGGACAGGGGTCTGGGGGCCAACGTCCTGACTTTC TRBD1 TRBV2 . TRBJ2-6
CASSTRGLAGANVLTF TGTGCCAGCAGTACTAGGGGGCTGGCTGGGGCCAACGTCCTGACTTTC TRBD1 TRBV7-8 . TRBJ2-6
CAINQGQGVDEQFF TGTGCCATCAACCAGGGACAGGGGGTCGATGAGCAGTTCTTC TRBD1 TRBV10-3 . TRBJ2-1
CASRNPQGFNEQFF TGTGCCAGCCGAAACCCTCAGGGGTTTAATGAGCAGTTCTTC . TRBV6-1 . TRBJ2-1
CASSLGPPPDTQYF TGTGCCAGCAGCTTAGGGCCCCCGCCTGATACGCAGTATTTT . TRBV7-2 . TRBJ2-3